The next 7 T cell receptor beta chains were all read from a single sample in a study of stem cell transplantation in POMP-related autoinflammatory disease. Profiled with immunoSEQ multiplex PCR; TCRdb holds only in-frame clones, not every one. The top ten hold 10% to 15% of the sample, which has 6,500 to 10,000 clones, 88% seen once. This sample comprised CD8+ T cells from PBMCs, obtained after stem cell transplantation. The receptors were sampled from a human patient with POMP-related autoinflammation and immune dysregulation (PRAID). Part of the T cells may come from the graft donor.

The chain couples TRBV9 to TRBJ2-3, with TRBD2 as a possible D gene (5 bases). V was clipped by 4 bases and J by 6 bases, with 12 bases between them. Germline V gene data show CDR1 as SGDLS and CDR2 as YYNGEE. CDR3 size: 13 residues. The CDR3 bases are TGTGCCAGCAGCATCGACCGCGGGGATACGCAGTATTTT. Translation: CASSIDRGDTQYF.

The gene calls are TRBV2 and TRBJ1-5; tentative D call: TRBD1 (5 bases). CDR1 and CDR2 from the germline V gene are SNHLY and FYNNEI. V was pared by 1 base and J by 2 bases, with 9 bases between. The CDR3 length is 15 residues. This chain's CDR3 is CASSEGRAGNQPQHF. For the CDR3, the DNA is TGTGCCAGCAGTGAAGGCAGGGCCGGCAATCAGCCCCAGCATTTT.

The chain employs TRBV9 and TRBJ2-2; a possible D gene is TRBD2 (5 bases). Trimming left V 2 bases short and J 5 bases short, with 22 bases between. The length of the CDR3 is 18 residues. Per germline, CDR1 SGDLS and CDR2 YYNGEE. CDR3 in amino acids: CASSVPLASVGSTGELFF. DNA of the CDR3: TGTGCCAGCAGCGTCCCATTAGCGTCAGTGGGAAGTACCGGGGAGCTGTTTTTT. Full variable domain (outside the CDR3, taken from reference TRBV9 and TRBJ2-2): DSGVTQTPKHLITATGQRVTLRCSPRSGDLSVYWYQQSLDQGLQFLIQYYNGEERAKGNILERFSAQQFPDLHSELNLSSLELGDSALYFCASSVPLASVGSTGELFFGEGSRLTVL.

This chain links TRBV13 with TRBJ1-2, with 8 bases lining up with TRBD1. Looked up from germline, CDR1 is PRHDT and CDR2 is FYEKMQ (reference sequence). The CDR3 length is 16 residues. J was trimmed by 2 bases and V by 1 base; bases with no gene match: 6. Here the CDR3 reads CASSLVTGGLNYGYTF. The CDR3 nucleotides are TGTGCCAGCAGCTTAGTTACAGGGGGATTAAACTATGGCTACACCTTC.

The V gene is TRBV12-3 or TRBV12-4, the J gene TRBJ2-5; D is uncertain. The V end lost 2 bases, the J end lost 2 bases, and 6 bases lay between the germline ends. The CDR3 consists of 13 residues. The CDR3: CASSLQPQETQYF. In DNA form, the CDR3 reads TGTGCCAGCAGTTTACAACCTCAAGAGACCCAGTACTTC.

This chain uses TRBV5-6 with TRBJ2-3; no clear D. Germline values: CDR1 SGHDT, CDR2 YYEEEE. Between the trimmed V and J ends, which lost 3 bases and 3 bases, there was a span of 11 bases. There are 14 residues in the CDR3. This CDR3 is CASSSGQRTDTQYF. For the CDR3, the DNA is TGTGCCAGCAGCTCTGGCCAACGGACAGATACGCAGTATTTT.

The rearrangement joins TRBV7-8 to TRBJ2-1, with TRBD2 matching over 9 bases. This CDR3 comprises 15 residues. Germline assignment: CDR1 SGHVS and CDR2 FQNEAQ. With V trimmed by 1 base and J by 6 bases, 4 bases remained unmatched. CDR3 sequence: CASSLGGRASNEQFF. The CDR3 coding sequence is TGTGCCAGCAGCTTAGGCGGGAGGGCCTCCAATGAGCAGTTCTTC.